Following are 16 T cell receptor beta chains from one sample sequenced in a study of blood T cell repertoires in COVID-19. Profiling relied on immunoSEQ multiplex PCR, and the TCRdb table lists in-frame clones only, not all of them. The top ten hold 2.3% of the sample, which has just over 250,000 clones, more than 70% seen once. Sequencing was performed on peripheral blood. All receptors derive from a woman aged 45-65 years with acute or convalescent COVID-19.

V usage is TRBV5-4 and J usage is TRBJ2-1, with 9 bases that match TRBD1. Germline assignment: CDR1 SGHNT and CDR2 YYREEE (reference sequence). The CDR3 covers 16 residues. The V and J ends lost 4 bases and 7 bases, in that order; junction bases with no gene match: 12. The CDR3 DNA is TGTGCCAGCAGCGCAAGGACAGGGGCTTTGGTAAATGAGCAGTTCTTC. Protein sequence: CASSARTGALVNEQFF.

The genes are TRBV7-8 and TRBJ2-7; TRBD2 aligns across 10 bases. The CDR3 totals 14 residues. V trimming: 2 bases; J trimming: 3 bases; junction bases outside the gene matches: 1. The germline CDR1 and CDR2 sequences are SGHVS and FQNEAQ. CDR3 protein: CASSLLAGDYEQYF. CDR3 DNA sequence: TGTGCCAGCAGCTTACTAGCGGGGGACTACGAGCAGTACTTC. Complete variable domain (other parts from reference TRBV7-8 and TRBJ2-7): GAGVSQSPRYKVAKRGQDVALRCDPISGHVSLFWYQQALGQGPEFLTYFQNEAQLDKSGLPSDRFFAERPEGSVSTLKIQRTQQEDSAVYLCASSLLAGDYEQYFGPGTRLTVT.

The genes are TRBV19 and TRBJ1-6; 10 bases map to TRBD1. CDR3 size: 14 residues. Trimming took 6 bases from V and 10 from J; bases not matched to a gene: 6. Germline CDR1 is LNHDA and CDR2 is SQIVND (reference sequence). CDR3 DNA sequence: TGTGCCAGTAGCCCCGACAGGGGGCTCTCACCCCTCCACTTT. This sequence encodes CASSPDRGLSPLHF.

V gene TRBV28 combines with J gene TRBJ1-5, with 7 bases matching TRBD1. This CDR3 contains 13 residues. The junction had 5 bases not matched to a gene; V was cut back by 7 bases and J by 5 bases. Germline CDR1 reads MDHEN; CDR2 reads SYDVKM. CDR3 in amino acids: CASNPGQHQPQHF. The DNA for the CDR3 is TGTGCCAGCAACCCGGGACAGCATCAGCCCCAGCATTTT. Full variable domain (rest looked up from reference TRBV28 and TRBJ1-5): DVKVTQSSRYLVKRTGEKVFLECVQDMDHENMFWYRQDPGLGLRLIYFSYDVKMKEKGDIPEGYSVSREKKERFSLILESASTNQTSMYLCASNPGQHQPQHFGDGTRLSIL.

The rearrangement links TRBV4-3 to TRBJ2-1; 11 nucleotides agree with TRBD2. The CDR3 runs 17 residues. CDR1 is LGHNA and CDR2 is YSLEER in the germline V gene. The ends lost 4 bases at V and 0 bases at J; junction bases unmatched: 5. In DNA form, the CDR3 reads TGCGCCAGCAGCCCCTTAGCGGGAGGGAACTCCTACAATGAGCAGTTCTTC. This gives the protein CASSPLAGGNSYNEQFF.

V gene TRBV3-1 (or the pseudogene TRBV3-2) combines with J gene TRBJ1-6; D is unclear. CDR3 length equals 14 residues. Trimming took off 1 base at V and 4 bases at J, with 5 bases between the two ends. In germline, CDR1 is LGHDT, CDR2 YNNKEL (reference sequence). The CDR3 loop reads CASSQVQYNSPLHF. In DNA form, the CDR3 reads TGTGCCAGCAGCCAAGTACAATATAATTCACCCCTCCACTTT.

V and J are TRBV6-5 and TRBJ2-7; the match to TRBD2 covers 11 bases. J gave up 6 bases and V 5 bases, and 9 bases lay outside the gene matches. Germline V gene sequence: CDR1 MNHEY, CDR2 SVGAGI. The CDR3 sequence is 15 residues long. In DNA, the CDR3 is TGTGCCAGCAGTCTCACTAGCGGGAGTTATGGCGAGCAGTACTTC. It codes for CASSLTSGSYGEQYF.

The genes are TRBV5-1 and TRBJ1-5; tentatively, D is TRBD1 (5 bases). The CDR3 runs to 15 residues. Germline CDR1 SGHRS, CDR2 YFSETQ. Trimming removed 1 base from V and 2 bases from J, with 10 bases in between. The CDR3 protein is CASSLWSGGNQPQHF. CDR3 DNA: TGCGCCAGCAGCTTGTGGTCGGGGGGCAATCAGCCCCAGCATTTT.

The V gene is TRBV30, the J gene TRBJ2-7, with D possibly TRBD1 on 5 matching bases. The ends were cut back, 3 bases at V and 4 bases at J, with 13 bases in the middle. CDR1 is GTSNPN and CDR2 is SVGIG in the germline V gene (reference sequence). The CDR3 covers 13 residues. The CDR3 loop is CAWSRQIGYEQYF. The CDR3, as DNA: TGTGCCTGGAGCCGACAGATCGGTTACGAGCAGTACTTC.

Regarding this clone: No DNA is shown, since the ends of the CDR3 on it are uncertain; the CDR3 is the one TCRdb lists. This chain joins TRBV7-5 and TRBJ2-7; TRBD1 was called by the table and not checked on the DNA. TRBV7-5 counts as a pseudogene. With termini counted, the CDR3 has 16 amino acids. The CDR3 reads CARSLVWGQGAYEQYF.

The CDR3 sequence is CASRTGGYTGELFF. The CDR3 coding sequence is TGTGCCAGCAGAACAGGGGGCTACACCGGGGAGCTGTTTTTT. The chain joins TRBV9 to TRBJ2-2; TRBD1 matches 9 bases. CDR1 and CDR2 from the germline V gene are SGDLS and YYNGEE. The CDR3 runs 14 residues. V trimming: 5 bases; J trimming: 3 bases; junction bases outside the gene matches: 2.

The J gene is TRBJ2-1, the V gene TRBV4-2; D is unclear. The germline V gene encodes CDR1 LGHNA and CDR2 YNFKEQ. V was cut by 0 bases and J by 3 bases, with 6 bases left in between. The CDR3 length is 14 residues. The CDR3 loop reads CASSQETGYNEQFF. CDR3 coding DNA: TGTGCCAGCAGCCAAGAGACTGGCTACAATGAGCAGTTCTTC.

This clone appeared once. The chain joins TRBV30 to TRBJ2-7, with unresolved D. Trimming stripped 0 bases from V and 2 bases from J, with 5 bases between. Germline assignment: CDR1 GTSNPN and CDR2 SVGIG (reference sequence). This CDR3 has 12 amino acids. For the CDR3, the DNA is TGTGCCTGGAGTGTACTGACCTACGAGCAGTACTTC. It specifies CAWSVLTYEQYF.

V usage is TRBV4-3 and J usage is TRBJ2-3; 8 bases agree with TRBD2. In germline, CDR1 is LGHNA, CDR2 YSLEER. J was trimmed by 0 bases and V by 4 bases; bases with no gene match: 9. CDR3 size: 17 residues. Here the CDR3 reads CASSPRTRLASTDTQYF. The CDR3 region has the DNA TGCGCCAGCAGCCCAAGAACACGACTAGCGAGCACAGATACGCAGTATTTT.

The chain employs TRBV7-6 and TRBJ2-2, with 7 nucleotides matching TRBD2. Germline trimming cut 5 bases from V and 7 bases from J; bases unmatched to any gene: 7. Germline loops: CDR1 SGHVS, CDR2 FNYEAQ. The CDR3 has 14 residues. The CDR3 DNA is TGTGCCAGCAGCCGGACTAGTTTGATCGGGGAGCTGTTTTTT. Protein product: CASSRTSLIGELFF.

This clone was detected once. This chain connects TRBV4-3 to TRBJ2-7, with D maybe TRBD2 (5 bases). CDR1 is LGHNA and CDR2 is YSLEER in the germline V gene. CDR3 size: 14 residues. V was pared by 4 bases and J by 0 bases, with 10 bases between. CDR3 bases: TGCGCCAGCAGCCGGACGGGATCCTCCTACGAGCAGTACTTC. Its translation: CASSRTGSSYEQYF.